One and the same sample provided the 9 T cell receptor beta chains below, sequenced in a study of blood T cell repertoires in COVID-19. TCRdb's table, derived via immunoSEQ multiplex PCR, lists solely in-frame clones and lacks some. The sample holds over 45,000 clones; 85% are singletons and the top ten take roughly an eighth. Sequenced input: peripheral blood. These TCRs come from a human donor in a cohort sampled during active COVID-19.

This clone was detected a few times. The CDR3 region has the DNA TGTGCCAGCAGCTTAGAAGGGGGCAGGGGCGTAAAACTGTTTTTT. Translation: CASSLEGGRGVKLFF. The chain recombines TRBV7-6 with TRBJ1-4, with 7 bases fitting TRBD1. The CDR3 has 15 amino acids. Germline V gene data show CDR1 as SGHVS and CDR2 as FNYEAQ. V lost 1 base, J lost 10 bases, and 9 bases stayed unmatched.

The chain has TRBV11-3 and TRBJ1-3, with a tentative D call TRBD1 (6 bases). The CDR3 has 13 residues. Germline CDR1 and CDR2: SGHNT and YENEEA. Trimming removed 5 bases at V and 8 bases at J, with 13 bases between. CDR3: CASSTRTADTIYF. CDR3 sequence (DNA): TGTGCCAGCAGCACTCGGACAGCGGACACCATATATTTT.

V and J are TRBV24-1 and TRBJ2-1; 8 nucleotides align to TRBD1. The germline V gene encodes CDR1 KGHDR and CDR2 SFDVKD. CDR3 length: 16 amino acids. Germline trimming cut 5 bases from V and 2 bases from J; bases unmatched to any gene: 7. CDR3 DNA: TGTGCCACCAGTGCCTACAGGGGGAGCGCCTACAATGAGCAGTTCTTC. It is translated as CATSAYRGSAYNEQFF.

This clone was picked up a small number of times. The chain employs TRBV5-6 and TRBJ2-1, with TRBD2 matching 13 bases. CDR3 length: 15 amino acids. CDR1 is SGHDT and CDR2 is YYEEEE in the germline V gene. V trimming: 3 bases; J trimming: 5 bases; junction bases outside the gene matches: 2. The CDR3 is CASSWTSGGHNEQFF. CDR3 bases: TGTGCCAGCAGCTGGACTAGCGGGGGTCACAATGAGCAGTTCTTC.

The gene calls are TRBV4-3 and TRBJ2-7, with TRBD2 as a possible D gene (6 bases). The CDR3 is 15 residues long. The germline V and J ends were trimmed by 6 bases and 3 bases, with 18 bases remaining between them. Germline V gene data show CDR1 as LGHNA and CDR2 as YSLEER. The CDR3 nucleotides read TGCGCCAGCAGTCGTGTGGCGGGAAACAACTACGAGCAGTACTTC. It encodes CASSRVAGNNYEQYF.

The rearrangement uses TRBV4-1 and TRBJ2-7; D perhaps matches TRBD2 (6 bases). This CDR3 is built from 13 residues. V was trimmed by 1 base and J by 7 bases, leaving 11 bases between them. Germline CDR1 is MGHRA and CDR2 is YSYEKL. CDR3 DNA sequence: TGCGCCAGCAGCCAAGTGGGGGGTGGAGAGCAGTACTTC. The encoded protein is CASSQVGGGEQYF.

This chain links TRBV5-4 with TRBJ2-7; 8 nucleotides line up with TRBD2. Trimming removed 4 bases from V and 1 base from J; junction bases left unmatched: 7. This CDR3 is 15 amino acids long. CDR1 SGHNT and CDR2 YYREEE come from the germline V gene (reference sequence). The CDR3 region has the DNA TGTGCCAGCAGCGCGCTAGCGGGCCAATCCTACGAGCAGTACTTC. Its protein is CASSALAGQSYEQYF.

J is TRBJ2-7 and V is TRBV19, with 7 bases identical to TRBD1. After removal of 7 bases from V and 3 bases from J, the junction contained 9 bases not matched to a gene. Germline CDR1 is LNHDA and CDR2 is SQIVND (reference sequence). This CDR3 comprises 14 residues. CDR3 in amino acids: CASKPGQTFYEQYF. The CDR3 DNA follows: TGTGCCAGTAAGCCGGGACAGACTTTCTACGAGCAGTACTTC.

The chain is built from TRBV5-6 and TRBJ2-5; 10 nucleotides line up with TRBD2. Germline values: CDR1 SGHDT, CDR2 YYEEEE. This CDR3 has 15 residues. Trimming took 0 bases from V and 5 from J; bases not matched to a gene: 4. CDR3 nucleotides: TGTGCCAGCAGCTTGGTAGCGGGGGGCCGGGAGACCCAGTACTTC. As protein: CASSLVAGGRETQYF. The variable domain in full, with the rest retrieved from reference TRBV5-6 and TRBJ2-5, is DAGVTQSPTHLIKTRGQQVTLRCSPKSGHDTVSWYQQALGQGPQFIFQYYEEEERQRGNFPDRFSGHQFPNYSSELNVNALLLGDSALYLCASSLVAGGRETQYFGPGTRLLVL.